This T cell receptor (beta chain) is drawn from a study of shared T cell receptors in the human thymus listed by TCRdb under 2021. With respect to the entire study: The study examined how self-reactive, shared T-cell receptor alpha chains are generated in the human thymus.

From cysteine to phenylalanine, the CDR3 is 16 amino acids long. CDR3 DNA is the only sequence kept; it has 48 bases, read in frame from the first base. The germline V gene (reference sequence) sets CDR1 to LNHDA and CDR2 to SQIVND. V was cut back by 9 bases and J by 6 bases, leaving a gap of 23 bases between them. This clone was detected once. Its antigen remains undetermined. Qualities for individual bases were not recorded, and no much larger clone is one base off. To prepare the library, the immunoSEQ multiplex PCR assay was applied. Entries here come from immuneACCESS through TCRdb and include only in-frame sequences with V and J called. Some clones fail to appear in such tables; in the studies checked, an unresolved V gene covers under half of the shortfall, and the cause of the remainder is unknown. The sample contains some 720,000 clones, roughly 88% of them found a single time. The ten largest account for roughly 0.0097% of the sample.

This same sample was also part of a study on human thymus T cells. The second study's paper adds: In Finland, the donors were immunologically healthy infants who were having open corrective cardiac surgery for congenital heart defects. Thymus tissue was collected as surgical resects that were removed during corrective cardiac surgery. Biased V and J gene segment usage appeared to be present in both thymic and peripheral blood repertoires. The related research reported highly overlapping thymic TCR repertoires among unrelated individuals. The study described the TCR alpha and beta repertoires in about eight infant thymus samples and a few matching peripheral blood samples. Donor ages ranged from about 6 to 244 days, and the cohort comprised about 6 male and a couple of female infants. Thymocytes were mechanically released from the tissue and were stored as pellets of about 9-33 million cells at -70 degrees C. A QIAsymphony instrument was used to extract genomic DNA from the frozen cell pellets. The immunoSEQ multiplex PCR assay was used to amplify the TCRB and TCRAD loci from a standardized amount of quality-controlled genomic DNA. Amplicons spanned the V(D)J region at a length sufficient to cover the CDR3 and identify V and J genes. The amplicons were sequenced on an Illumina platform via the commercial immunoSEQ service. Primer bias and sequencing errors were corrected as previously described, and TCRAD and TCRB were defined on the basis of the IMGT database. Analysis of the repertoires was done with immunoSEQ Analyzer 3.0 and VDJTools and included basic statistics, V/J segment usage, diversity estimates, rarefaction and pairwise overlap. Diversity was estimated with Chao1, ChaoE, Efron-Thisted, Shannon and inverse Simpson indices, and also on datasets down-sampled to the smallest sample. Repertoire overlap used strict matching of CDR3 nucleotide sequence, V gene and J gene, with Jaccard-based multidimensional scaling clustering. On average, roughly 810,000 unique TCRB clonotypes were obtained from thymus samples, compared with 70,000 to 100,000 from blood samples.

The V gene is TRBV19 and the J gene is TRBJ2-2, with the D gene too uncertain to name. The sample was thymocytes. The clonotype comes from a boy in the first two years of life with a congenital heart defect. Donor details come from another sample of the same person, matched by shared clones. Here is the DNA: TGTGCCAGCCGCTCGGCGGATTGGGTGTCCGCCGGGGAGCTGTTTTTT. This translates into CASRSADWVSAGELFF.